This T cell receptor (beta chain) was retrieved from a study of blood T cell repertoires in COVID-19. The wider study: Samples came from the United States, Italy and Spain, spanning acute and convalescent COVID-19. Sample material is recorded as cDNA or gDNA derived from T cells, B-cell-depleted T cells, or PBMCs.

Sequenced by immunoSEQ multiplex PCR; TCRdb stores in-frame clones only, minus some. The sample consists of around 110,000 clones, about nine tenths of them appearing once. The specimen was peripheral blood. This sequence originates from a man aged 40-50 years with acute or convalescent COVID-19.

The DNA for the CDR3 is TGTGCCAGCTCACCAAACAGGGGAATTGAGACTAATGAAAAACTGTTTTTT. Its translation is CASSPNRGIETNEKLFF. The genes are TRBV18 and TRBJ1-4, with 7 nucleotides matching TRBD1. With 2 bases clipped from V and 2 bases from J, the junction kept 8 bases outside the gene matches. The CDR3 runs 17 residues. In germline, CDR1 is KGHSH, CDR2 LQKENI.